This entry lists 2 T cell receptor beta chains sequenced from one sample in a study of shared clonotypes between healthy human individuals. Here immunoSEQ multiplex PCR was the method, and the copy in TCRdb shows in-frame clones only, minus some. The table records 600,000 or so clones, 85% to 95% of them present only once. Positive CCR7 selection of CD45RO-negative cells yielded the naive CD8 cells, and terminally differentiated effector memory CD45RA+ cells were excluded. Sequencing was done on a sample of naive CD8+ T cells sorted from blood. The receptors were gathered from a woman aged 25 to 39 in good health.

On this clone: Other nucleotide sequences from this sample produce the same CDR3. The chain combines TRBV11-2 with TRBJ2-7, with TRBD1 as a possible D gene (5 bases). There are 14 residues in the CDR3. The V gene lost 1 base and the J gene lost 2 bases, with 9 bases spanning the gap. Germline CDR1 SGHAT, CDR2 FQNNGV. CDR3 residues: CASSLGVGAYEQYF. The CDR3 coding sequence is TGTGCCAGCAGCTTAGGGGTAGGGGCCTACGAGCAGTACTTC.

The chain carries TRBV10-3 and TRBJ2-2; 10 positions agree with TRBD2. J was trimmed by 5 bases and V by 9 bases; bases with no gene match: 0. The CDR3 runs 12 residues. Germline CDR1 ENHRY, CDR2 SYGVKD. The CDR3: CAMTSGTGELFF. In DNA form, the CDR3 reads TGTGCCATGACTAGCGGGACCGGGGAGCTGTTTTTT.